This TCR beta chain emerged from a study of T cells in Graves' hyperthyroidism and ophthalmopathy. This clonotype was counted between two and nine times. Looked up from germline, CDR1 is DFQATT and CDR2 is SNEGSKA (reference sequence). The CDR3 spans 15 residues. Deletions cut 0 bases from V and 2 bases from J, with 10 bases between. Regions amplified from RNA transcripts were the TCR beta CDR3 regions. First-round RT-PCR targeting the TCR CDR3 was performed with the HTBI primer set. TCRdb processed the multiplex PCR reads anew with MiXCR; each CDR3 protein has one entry. This sample yields about 640,000 distinct CDR3 sequences, of which about 20% are seen a single time; 34% belongs to the top ten.

The rearrangement uses TRBV20-1 and TRBJ2-2; D is uncertain. This TCR was sampled from a young man with Graves' ophthalmopathy. The sample comprised blood. The CDR3 region is CSAREATKNTGELFF. CDR3 sequence (DNA): TGCAGTGCTAGAGAGGCGACCAAAAACACCGGGGAGCTGTTTTTT.